One sample yielded the 7 T cell receptor beta chains listed below, sequenced in a study of human T cells and chemical hapten exposure. Time point noted: patch test 1, 2 weeks after DPC sensitization. Stated treatment: therapeutic diphenylcyclopropenone sensitization with weekly scalp DPC. TCRdb fed the RACE reads into MiXCR, producing one record per CDR3 protein. The sample yields some 340,000 distinct CDR3 sequences, 5.5% to 8% seen once. Material: whole blood, obtained in connection with sensitization to the hapten diphenylcyclopropenone (DPC). The receptors were gathered from a woman under 30 with alopecia areata. Some clones in this sample may be carry-over from other donors' samples.

This clonotype turned up a few times. The rearrangement links TRBV6-6 to TRBJ1-2, with a possible D match to TRBD1 (6 bases). The CDR3 extends over 13 amino acids. Trimming removed 5 bases at V and 0 bases at J, with 7 bases between. Per the germline V gene, CDR1 is MNHNY and CDR2 is SVGAGI (reference sequence). CDR3 region: CASSDRTNYGYTF. The DNA for the CDR3 is TGTGCCAGCAGTGACAGGACTAACTATGGCTACACCTTC.

The chain uses TRBV14 and TRBJ2-2; no firm D call. In germline, CDR1 is SGHDN, CDR2 FVKESK. V lost 5 bases to trimming and J lost 5 bases, with 9 bases between them. This CDR3 has 13 amino acids. CDR3 loop: CASSVKRTGELFF. CDR3 sequence (DNA): TGTGCCAGCAGCGTAAAGAGAACCGGGGAGCTGTTTTTT. The variable domain in full, with the rest retrieved from reference TRBV14 and TRBJ2-2, is EAGVTQFPSHSVIEKGQTVTLRCDPISGHDNLYWYRRVMGKEIKFLLHFVKESKQDESGMPNNRFLAERTGGTYSTLKVQPAELEDSGVYFCASSVKRTGELFFGEGSRLTVL.

This clonotype was seen more than once but under ten times. The V call is TRBV12-3 or TRBV12-4, the J call TRBJ1-1, with TRBD1 matching 9 bases. This CDR3 spans 14 amino acids. Trimming took 6 bases from V and 0 from J; bases not matched to a gene: 2. The CDR3 is CASSNRGLNTEAFF. CDR3 nucleotides: TGTGCCAGCAGCAACAGGGGGCTGAACACTGAAGCTTTCTTT.

This clonotype was recorded a few times. The chain recombines TRBV14 with TRBJ2-7; no clear D. There are 14 residues in the CDR3. Trimming removed 1 base at V and 2 bases at J, with 9 bases between. The germline gives CDR1 SGHDN, CDR2 FVKESK. Here the CDR3 DNA reads TGTGCCAGCAGCCAAGGGGGAATGGCCTACGAGCAGTACTTC. It specifies CASSQGGMAYEQYF.

This clonotype showed up just a few times. V is TRBV9 and J is TRBJ2-3; D is unresolved. This CDR3 has 13 amino acids. Germline V gene lookup returns CDR1 SGDLS and CDR2 YYNGEE. V dropped 3 bases and J dropped 4 bases, with 9 bases sitting between them. CDR3 amino acids: CASSGGPADTQYF. CDR3 coding DNA: TGTGCCAGCAGCGGAGGCCCAGCAGATACGCAGTATTTT. Together with reference TRBV9 and TRBJ2-3, the CDR3 gives the full variable domain: DSGVTQTPKHLITATGQRVTLRCSPRSGDLSVYWYQQSLDQGLQFLIQYYNGEERAKGNILERFSAQQFPDLHSELNLSSLELGDSALYFCASSGGPADTQYFGPGTRLTVL.

This clonotype was counted many times. V gene TRBV28 combines with J gene TRBJ2-2, with TRBD1 identical over 8 bases. The V segment lost 9 bases and the J segment 6 bases; nucleotides outside the gene matches: 12. CDR1 and CDR2 from the germline V gene are MDHEN and SYDVKM. This CDR3 is 15 amino acids long. CDR3 nucleotide sequence: TGTGCCAGTACTTTGCCCGGACAGGGCGCCGGGGAGCTGTTTTTT. It specifies CASTLPGQGAGELFF.

This chain connects TRBV20-1 to TRBJ1-6, with a tentative D call TRBD1 (5 bases). Trimming removed 3 bases from V and 8 bases from J, with 17 bases in between. Germline CDR1 and CDR2: DFQATT and SNEGSKA (reference sequence). The CDR3 is 15 residues long. DNA of the CDR3: TGCAGTGCTAGGAAGGGGCATCGGTCGGATTCACCCCTCCACTTT. As protein: CSARKGHRSDSPLHF.